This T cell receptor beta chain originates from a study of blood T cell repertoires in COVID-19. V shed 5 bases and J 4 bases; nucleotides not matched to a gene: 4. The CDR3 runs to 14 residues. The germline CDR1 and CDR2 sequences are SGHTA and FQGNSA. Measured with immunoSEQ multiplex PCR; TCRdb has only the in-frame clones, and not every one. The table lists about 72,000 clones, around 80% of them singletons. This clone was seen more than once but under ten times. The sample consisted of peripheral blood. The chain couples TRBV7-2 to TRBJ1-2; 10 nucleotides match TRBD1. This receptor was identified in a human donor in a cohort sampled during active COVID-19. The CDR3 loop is CASSPDRGGYGYTF. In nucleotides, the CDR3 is TGTGCCAGCAGCCCGGACAGGGGGGGCTATGGCTACACCTTC.